The source of this T cell receptor (beta chain) is a study of cytomegalovirus exposure and HLA in healthy donors. The CDR3 runs 14 residues. Germline lookup yields CDR1 KGHSH and CDR2 LQKENI. V gave up 2 bases and J gave up 4 bases; unmatched junction bases: 0. The PCR used 60 Vbeta and 13 Jbeta primers. Some clones are missing from TCRdb's copy, which holds only in-frame ones; the method was immunoSEQ multiplex PCR. The table lists roughly 140,000 clones, over 60% of them singletons. This sequence was found in a woman in her 30s in good health and CMV-seropositive. Material: PBMCs. This chain links TRBV18 with TRBJ2-5; 11 nucleotides agree with TRBD1. CDR3 coding DNA: TGTGCCAGCTCACCAGGGACAGGGGGAGAGACCCAGTACTTC. Its protein product is CASSPGTGGETQYF. The whole variable domain, remainder taken from reference TRBV18 and TRBJ2-5, is NAGVMQNPRHLVRRRGQEARLRCSPMKGHSHVYWYRQLPEEGLKFMVYLQKENIIDESGMPKERFSAEFPKEGPSILRIQQVVRGDSAAYFCASSPGTGGETQYFGPGTRLLVL.